Reported below is one T cell receptor (beta chain). The data were obtained in a study of shared clonotypes between healthy human individuals. Turning to the study itself: Every donor yielded three CD4 naive, three CD4 memory, two CD8 naive and one CD8 memory plate.

Sequencing was performed with immunoSEQ multiplex PCR; in TCRdb, only in-frame clones are kept and a portion is missing. The table shows some 240,000 clones, with about 65% occurring only once. A split of CD4+ cells into CD45RA+ naive and CD45RA-negative memory subsets was performed. V lost 2 bases to trimming and J lost 4 bases; unmatched junction nucleotides: 9. Germline V lookup: CDR1 LGHNA, CDR2 YSLEER. The CDR3 spans 16 residues. This sequence joins TRBV4-3 and TRBJ1-1, with 8 bases fitting TRBD1. The sequence was obtained from a man aged 25 to 40 in good health. Sequencing was done on a sample of memory CD4+ T cells sorted from blood. Stated subset: CD45RA-negative fraction. The CDR3 sequence: CASSQLGTGFGTEAFF. In nucleotides, the CDR3 is TGCGCCAGCAGCCAACTCGGGACAGGTTTTGGCACTGAAGCTTTCTTT.